This record concerns one T cell receptor (beta chain) sequence. Its antigen remains unknown. These data originate in a study of CD4 T cells in relation to SARS-CoV-2 and coronaviruses. Study context: After nine to eleven days of antigen culture, PBMC TCR beta CDR3s were sequenced.

CD4+ T cells from unexposed donors were obtained before the COVID-19 pandemic (2011-2018). The cells were cultured for around ten days before CD4+ T cells were isolated. Testing used SARS-CoV-2 S/N and four cold-coronavirus spikes on unexposed-donor CD4+ T cells, cells permitting. Assay used: immunoSEQ multiplex PCR; TCRdb lists only in-frame clones, some missing. The sample yields some 28,000 clones, 74% seen once. Study observations and caveats: Monoreactive clones expanded significantly more to SARS-CoV-2 than crossreactive clones did.

This CDR3 spans 13 amino acids. In germline, CDR1 is KGHSH, CDR2 LQKENI. The trim removed 3 bases at V and 7 bases at J, leaving 5 bases unmatched. The chain joins TRBV18 to TRBJ2-7; 8 bases match TRBD1. This receptor was identified in a human donor in good health. Input material: CD4+ T cells from PBMCs, cultured in vitro. The CDR3, as DNA: TGTGCCAGCTCACCCACAGGGGGTTTAGAGCAGTACTTC. It is translated as CASSPTGGLEQYF.